Each of the 22 T cell receptor beta chains below was sequenced from the same sample in a study of CD8 T cells in ankylosing spondylitis. TCRdb reprocessed the 5' RACE reads with MiXCR, giving one entry per CDR3 protein. The table shows 200,000 to 300,000 distinct CDR3 sequences, with roughly 8.6% occurring only once. Sequenced input: blood, either unsorted or a sorted T cell fraction (not recorded which). Receptor source: a male donor with ankylosing spondylitis or in good health (not recorded which).

A note on this clonotype: The germline gene is not matched at one end of the junction; a read error may be the cause. The rearrangement uses TRBV5-6 and TRBJ1-3; D is ambiguous. The CDR3 is made up of 14 amino acids. CDR1 and CDR2 from the germline V gene are SGHDT and YYEEEE. This CDR3 reads CASSFLRAGNAIYF. For the CDR3, the DNA is TGTGCCAGCAGCTTCTTGAGAGCTGGAAACGCCATATATTTT. Combining the CDR3 with reference TRBV5-6 and TRBJ1-3 gives the whole variable domain DAGVTQSPTHLIKTRGQQVTLRCSPKSGHDTVSWYQQALGQGPQFIFQYYEEEERQRGNFPDRFSGHQFPNYSSELNVNALLLGDSALYLCASSFLRAGNAIYFGEGSWLTVV.

This clonotype was seen repeatedly, ten times or more. This rearrangement joins TRBV6-1 to TRBJ2-2; 12 positions agree with TRBD2. This CDR3 spans 16 amino acids. Germline V gene data show CDR1 as MNHNS and CDR2 as SASEGT. V dropped 5 bases and J dropped 5; count of bases not matched to a gene: 6. This CDR3 is CASSTTSGRVTGELFF. The CDR3, as DNA: TGTGCCAGCAGTACGACTAGCGGGAGAGTAACCGGGGAGCTGTTTTTT.

This clonotype showed up just a few times. This chain joins TRBV15 and TRBJ1-1; the D is unclear. Trimming removed 0 bases at V and 0 bases at J, with 8 bases between. CDR3 length equals 15 residues. The germline V gene encodes CDR1 LNHNV and CDR2 YYDKDF (reference sequence). The CDR3 DNA follows: TGTGCCACCAGCAGAGAAGCGGCAATGAACACTGAAGCTTTCTTT. Translation gives CATSREAAMNTEAFF.

This clonotype was observed many times. V usage is TRBV20-1 and J usage is TRBJ2-5; no definite D call. Trimming pared 0 bases from V and 0 bases from J, leaving 8 bases between. This CDR3 spans 14 amino acids. The germline V gene encodes CDR1 DFQATT and CDR2 SNEGSKA (reference sequence). DNA for the CDR3: TGCAGTGCTAGAGACACAGAAAACCAAGAGACCCAGTACTTC. Its protein is CSARDTENQETQYF.

This clonotype was counted only a few times. The V call is TRBV20-1, the J call TRBJ2-3, with D tentatively TRBD1 (5 bases). This CDR3 is built from 14 residues. V lost 2 bases, J lost 0 bases, and 9 bases lay in between. Germline V lookup: CDR1 DFQATT, CDR2 SNEGSKA (reference sequence). Here the CDR3 reads CSARQQASTDTQYF. The DNA for the CDR3 is TGCAGTGCTAGACAACAGGCCAGCACAGATACGCAGTATTTT.

The chain joins TRBV7-8 to TRBJ1-6; the D is unclear. The CDR3 has 17 amino acids. The V and J ends lost 2 bases and 7 bases respectively, with 18 bases between them. CDR1 and CDR2 (germline): SGHVS, FQNEAQ. The CDR3 DNA reads as TGTGCCAGCAGCTTAAGTTCCGGAGCTGGTTGGAATTCACCCCTCCACTTT. Its protein product is CASSLSSGAGWNSPLHF.

There are many counts of this clonotype. The rearrangement uses TRBV29-1 and TRBJ1-1; 8 bases are shared with TRBD1. This CDR3 contains 12 residues. The germline V gene has CDR1 SQVTM and CDR2 ANQGSEA. V lost 7 bases and J lost 0; bases outside the gene matches: 1. CDR3 loop: CSGTGLNTEAFF. The CDR3 DNA reads as TGCAGCGGGACAGGGTTGAACACTGAAGCTTTCTTT.

Many counts were recorded for this clonotype. V gene TRBV24-1 combines with J gene TRBJ2-1; TRBD2 matches 10 bases. The CDR3 is 15 amino acids. J lost 5 bases, V lost 0 bases, and 0 bases had no gene match. Germline values: CDR1 KGHDR, CDR2 SFDVKD. CDR3 in amino acids: CATSDLGLADNEQFF. CDR3 nucleotides: TGTGCCACCAGTGATTTGGGACTAGCGGACAATGAGCAGTTCTTC.

This clonotype has a count of ten or more. The chain joins TRBV28 to TRBJ2-7; D assignment may be TRBD1 or TRBD2 (5 bases each). The CDR3 length is 14 residues. The V gene lost 6 bases and the J gene lost 3 bases, with 15 bases spanning the gap. Germline-derived CDR1 and CDR2 are MDHEN and SYDVKM. The CDR3 reads CASSPLGRIYEQYF. The CDR3 DNA follows: TGTGCCAGCAGCCCTTTGGGACGGATCTACGAGCAGTACTTC.

There are a few counts of this clonotype. The CDR3 DNA sequence: TGTGCCAGCACGGGGGCCATGGACGAGCAGTACTTC. Its translation: CASTGAMDEQYF. The chain carries TRBV27 and TRBJ2-7; D could derive from TRBD1 or TRBD2 (6 bases each). The germline gives CDR1 MNHEY, CDR2 SMNVEV (reference sequence). Trimming took off 7 bases at V and 5 bases at J, with 12 bases between the two ends. The CDR3 runs 12 residues.

V and J are TRBV7-6 and TRBJ2-5; D gene uncertain. CDR1 and CDR2 from the germline V gene are SGHVS and FNYEAQ. The CDR3 extends over 17 amino acids. Trimming shortened V by 5 bases and J by 3 bases, and 22 bases separated the two germline ends. CDR3 sequence: CASSDFLSGQPKETQYF. CDR3 sequence (DNA): TGTGCCAGCAGCGACTTCCTTAGTGGGCAGCCTAAAGAGACCCAGTACTTC.

This clonotype showed up many times. V and J are TRBV29-1 and TRBJ2-1; D is tentatively TRBD1 or TRBD2 (6 bases each). With 4 bases removed from V and 0 bases from J, the gap between germline ends came to 22 bases. Germline V lookup: CDR1 SQVTM, CDR2 ANQGSEA. This CDR3 spans 18 amino acids. The DNA of the CDR3 is TGCAGCGTTGTAGGGGGGAGATTCAGCCTGAACTCCTACAATGAGCAGTTCTTC. Encoded protein: CSVVGGRFSLNSYNEQFF.

This clonotype was detected ten times or more. This chain uses TRBV18 with TRBJ2-2; D not certain. This CDR3 is built from 17 residues. Trimming removed 5 bases from V and 3 bases from J, with 19 bases in between. Looked up from germline, CDR1 is KGHSH and CDR2 is LQKENI. CDR3 DNA sequence: TGTGCCAGCTCAGCCGGAATCATGCGCGGAGACACCGGGGAGCTGTTTTTT. This codes for CASSAGIMRGDTGELFF.

This clonotype has just a few counts. The chain links TRBV7-3 to TRBJ2-3; 10 nucleotides agree with TRBD2. The CDR3 loop spans 19 amino acids. J was trimmed by 4 bases and V by 5 bases; bases with no gene match: 18. Looked up from germline, CDR1 is SGHTA and CDR2 is FQGTGA. The chain's CDR3 is CASSPGTWASGSRADTQYF. CDR3 in DNA: TGTGCCAGCAGCCCAGGGACGTGGGCTAGCGGGAGTCGGGCAGATACGCAGTATTTT.

In its sample, this clonotype was seen many times. The chain employs TRBV30 and TRBJ2-2; either TRBD1 or TRBD2 may supply D (5 bases each). This CDR3 is 14 amino acids long. In germline, CDR1 is GTSNPN, CDR2 SVGIG (reference sequence). Trimming removed 4 bases from V and 7 bases from J, with 16 bases in between. The CDR3 here is CAWNVPGSVGELFF. The CDR3 DNA sequence: TGTGCCTGGAATGTCCCAGGGAGTGTCGGGGAGCTGTTTTTT.

At least ten counts were recorded for this clonotype. J is TRBJ2-1 and V is TRBV20-1, with 7 bases aligning to TRBD2. J was trimmed by 3 bases and V by 4 bases; bases with no gene match: 6. The CDR3 extends over 14 amino acids. Germline CDR1 is DFQATT and CDR2 is SNEGSKA (reference sequence). CDR3 bases: TGCAGTGCTACGGGCCTAGCGGACTACAATGAGCAGTTCTTC. Residues: CSATGLADYNEQFF.

The chain employs TRBV30 and TRBJ2-7, with a tentative D call TRBD1 (6 bases). Looked up from germline, CDR1 is GTSNPN and CDR2 is SVGIG (reference sequence). V was shortened by 2 bases and J by 3 bases, with 11 bases between the two germline ends. The CDR3 loop spans 13 amino acids. The CDR3 loop reads CAWSNREFYEQYF. The CDR3 DNA is TGTGCCTGGAGTAACAGGGAGTTCTACGAGCAGTACTTC.

This clonotype was seen repeatedly, ten times or more. V gene TRBV7-9 combines with J gene TRBJ2-1; no clear D. The CDR3 has 9 residues. With 10 bases removed from V and 9 bases from J, the gap between germline ends came to 7 bases. Germline CDR1 reads SEHNR; CDR2 reads FQNEAQ (reference sequence). In DNA form, the CDR3 reads TGTGCCATCACGGGTGAGCAGTTCTTC. This translates into CAITGEQFF.

The chain has TRBV27 and TRBJ2-1, with TRBD2 identical over 10 bases. The ends lost 4 bases at V and 3 bases at J; junction bases unmatched: 9. Germline V gene sequence: CDR1 MNHEY, CDR2 SMNVEV (reference sequence). The CDR3 totals 17 residues. The DNA of the CDR3 is TGTGCCAGCAGTTGGTCTAGCGGGAGAGGGGGCTACAATGAGCAGTTCTTC. Its protein is CASSWSSGRGGYNEQFF.

V and J are TRBV12-3 or TRBV12-4 and TRBJ2-7; D is unresolved. This CDR3 spans 19 amino acids. Trimming left V 6 bases short and J 0 bases short, with 27 bases between. Here the CDR3 reads CASSNNLPAPPSSSYEQYF. CDR3 nucleotide sequence: TGTGCCAGCAGCAACAACCTCCCGGCCCCGCCCTCCAGCTCCTACGAGCAGTACTTC.

The CDR3 here is CASSTRDRSLSGANVLTF. CDR3 bases: TGTGCCAGCAGCACGCGGGACAGAAGCCTCTCTGGGGCCAACGTCCTGACTTTC. This chain joins TRBV11-1 and TRBJ2-6; a possible D gene is TRBD1 (7 bases). Trimming removed 5 bases from V and 0 bases from J, with 17 bases in between. CDR1 and CDR2 (germline): SGHAT, FQDESV (reference sequence). This CDR3 spans 18 amino acids.

This clonotype was seen repeatedly, ten times or more. The chain links TRBV20-1 to TRBJ1-1; weak D call: TRBD1 (6 bases). V lost 5 bases and J lost 8, with 15 bases in between. Germline CDR1 DFQATT, CDR2 SNEGSKA (reference sequence). CDR3 size: 12 residues. The DNA of the CDR3 is TGCAGTGCTGCAACAGGGCCCGGGGAAGCTTTCTTT. Its translation is CSAATGPGEAFF.